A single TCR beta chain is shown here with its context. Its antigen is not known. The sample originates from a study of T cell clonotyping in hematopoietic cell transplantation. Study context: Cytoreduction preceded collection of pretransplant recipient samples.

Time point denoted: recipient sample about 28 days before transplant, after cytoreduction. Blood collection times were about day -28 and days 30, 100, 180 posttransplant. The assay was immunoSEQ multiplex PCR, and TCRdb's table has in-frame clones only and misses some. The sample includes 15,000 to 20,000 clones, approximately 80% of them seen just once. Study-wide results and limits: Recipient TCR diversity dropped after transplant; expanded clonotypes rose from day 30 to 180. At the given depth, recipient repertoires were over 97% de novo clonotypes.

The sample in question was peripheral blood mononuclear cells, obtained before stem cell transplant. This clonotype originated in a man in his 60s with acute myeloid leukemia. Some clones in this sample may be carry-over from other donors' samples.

CDR3 region: CASRASGSDEQYF. The CDR3 DNA is TGTGCCAGCAGGGCTAGCGGGAGCGACGAGCAGTACTTC. V gene TRBV11-3 combines with J gene TRBJ2-7, with TRBD2 identical over 10 bases. The CDR3 is 13 residues long. V gave up 6 bases and J gave up 5 bases; unmatched junction bases: 4. Germline V gene data show CDR1 as SGHNT and CDR2 as YENEEA.